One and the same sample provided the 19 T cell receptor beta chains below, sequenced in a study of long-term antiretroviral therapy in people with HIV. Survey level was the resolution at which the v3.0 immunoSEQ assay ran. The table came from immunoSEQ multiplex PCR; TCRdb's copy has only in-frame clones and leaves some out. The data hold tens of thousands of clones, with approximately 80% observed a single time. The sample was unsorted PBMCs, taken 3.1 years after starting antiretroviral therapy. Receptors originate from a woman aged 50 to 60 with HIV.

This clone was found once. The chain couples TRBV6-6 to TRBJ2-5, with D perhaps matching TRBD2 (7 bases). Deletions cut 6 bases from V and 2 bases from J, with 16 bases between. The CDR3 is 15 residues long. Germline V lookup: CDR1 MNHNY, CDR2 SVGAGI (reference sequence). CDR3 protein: CASRSRRGAQETQYF. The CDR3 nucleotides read TGTGCCAGCAGGTCACGTCGGGGGGCACAAGAGACCCAGTACTTC.

Here the CDR3 DNA reads TGTGCCAGCAGTTACATCTCTGAGCTTAGGGGCTACACCTTC. It is translated as CASSYISELRGYTF. This chain joins TRBV6-5 and TRBJ1-2; D remains ambiguous. The CDR3 covers 14 residues. The ends were cut back, 2 bases at V and 8 bases at J, with 15 bases in the middle. Germline CDR1 MNHEY, CDR2 SVGAGI.

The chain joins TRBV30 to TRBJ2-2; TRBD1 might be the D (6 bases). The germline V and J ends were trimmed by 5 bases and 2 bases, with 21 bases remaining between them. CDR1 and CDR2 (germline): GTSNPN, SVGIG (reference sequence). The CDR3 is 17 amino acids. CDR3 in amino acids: CAWSWPLQGINTGELFF. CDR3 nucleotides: TGTGCCTGGTCTTGGCCATTACAGGGAATAAACACCGGGGAGCTGTTTTTT.

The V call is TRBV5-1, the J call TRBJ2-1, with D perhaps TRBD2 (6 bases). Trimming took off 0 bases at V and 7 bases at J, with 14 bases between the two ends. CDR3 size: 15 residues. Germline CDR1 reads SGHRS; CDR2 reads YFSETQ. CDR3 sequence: CASSLAGGTGNEQFF. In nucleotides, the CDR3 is TGCGCCAGCAGCTTGGCCGGCGGGACGGGGAATGAGCAGTTCTTC.

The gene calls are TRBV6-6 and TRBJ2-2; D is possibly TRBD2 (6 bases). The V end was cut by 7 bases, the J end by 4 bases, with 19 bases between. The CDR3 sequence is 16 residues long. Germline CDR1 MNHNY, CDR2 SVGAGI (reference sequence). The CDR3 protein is CASIGDSDWGTGELFF. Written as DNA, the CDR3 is TGTGCCAGCATTGGGGACTCCGACTGGGGCACCGGGGAGCTGTTTTTT.

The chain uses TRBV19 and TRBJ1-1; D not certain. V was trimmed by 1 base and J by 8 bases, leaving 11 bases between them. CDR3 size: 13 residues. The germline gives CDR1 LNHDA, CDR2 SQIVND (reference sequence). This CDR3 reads CASSIVKGSEAFF. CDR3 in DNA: TGTGCCAGTAGTATAGTGAAGGGCTCAGAAGCTTTCTTT.

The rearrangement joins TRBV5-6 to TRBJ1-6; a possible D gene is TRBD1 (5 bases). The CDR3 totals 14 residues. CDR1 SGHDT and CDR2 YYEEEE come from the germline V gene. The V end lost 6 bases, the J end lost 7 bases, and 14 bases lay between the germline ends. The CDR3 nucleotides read TGTGCCAGCACGGGGCTTTACGGAAATTCACCCCTCCACTTT. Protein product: CASTGLYGNSPLHF.

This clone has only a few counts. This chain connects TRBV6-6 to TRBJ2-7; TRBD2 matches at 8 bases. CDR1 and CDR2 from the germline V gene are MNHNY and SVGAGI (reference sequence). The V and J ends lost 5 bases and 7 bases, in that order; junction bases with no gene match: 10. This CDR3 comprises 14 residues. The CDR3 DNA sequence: TGTGCCAGCAGTGGGTCAGCGGGGGTGCAAGAGCAGTACTTC. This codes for CASSGSAGVQEQYF.

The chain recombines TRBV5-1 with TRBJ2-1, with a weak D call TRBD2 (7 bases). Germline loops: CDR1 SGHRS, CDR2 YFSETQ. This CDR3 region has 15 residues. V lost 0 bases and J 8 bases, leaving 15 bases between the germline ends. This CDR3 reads CASSLEGGAVYEQFF. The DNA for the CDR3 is TGCGCCAGCAGCTTGGAAGGGGGGGCTGTCTATGAGCAGTTCTTC.

CDR3 sequence reads: CASSFSTSGGIYEQYF. CDR3 nucleotides: TGTGCCAGCAGCTTCTCGACTAGCGGGGGGATCTACGAGCAGTACTTC. V and J are TRBV11-2 and TRBJ2-7, with TRBD2 identical over 13 bases. CDR3 length: 16 residues. CDR1 and CDR2 (germline): SGHAT, FQNNGV. Trimming cost V 3 bases and J 3 bases; bases outside gene matches: 5. The entire variable domain, with the rest obtained from reference TRBV11-2 and TRBJ2-7, is as follows: EAGVAQSPRYKIIEKRQSVAFWCNPISGHATLYWYQQILGQGPKLLIQFQNNGVVDDSQLPKDRFSAERLKGVDSTLKIQPAKLEDSAVYLCASSFSTSGGIYEQYFGPGTRLTVT.

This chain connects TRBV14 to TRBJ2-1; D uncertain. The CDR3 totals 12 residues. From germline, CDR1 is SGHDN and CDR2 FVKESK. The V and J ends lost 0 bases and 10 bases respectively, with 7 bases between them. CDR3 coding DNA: TGTGCCAGCAGCCAAGATCCGCGGGAGCAGTTCTTC. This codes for CASSQDPREQFF.

The chain's CDR3 is CASSPQGASGTDTQYF. CDR3 coding DNA: TGCGCCAGCAGCCCCCAGGGGGCGTCGGGCACAGATACGCAGTATTTT. The chain has TRBV5-1 and TRBJ2-3; TRBD1 matches 8 bases. CDR1 and CDR2 from the germline V gene are SGHRS and YFSETQ. J lost 1 base, V lost 4 bases, and 8 bases had no gene match. This CDR3 region has 16 residues.

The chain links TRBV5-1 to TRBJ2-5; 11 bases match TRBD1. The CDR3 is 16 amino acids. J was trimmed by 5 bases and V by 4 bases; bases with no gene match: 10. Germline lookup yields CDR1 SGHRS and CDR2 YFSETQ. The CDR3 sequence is CASSPRTGGAGETQYF. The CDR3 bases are TGCGCCAGCAGCCCCCGGACAGGGGGCGCGGGGGAGACCCAGTACTTC.

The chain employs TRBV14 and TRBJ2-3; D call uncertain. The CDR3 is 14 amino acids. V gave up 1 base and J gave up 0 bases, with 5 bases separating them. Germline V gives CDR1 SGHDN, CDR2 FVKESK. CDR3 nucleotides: TGTGCCAGCAGCCAAGTATCCAGCACAGATACGCAGTATTTT. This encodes CASSQVSSTDTQYF. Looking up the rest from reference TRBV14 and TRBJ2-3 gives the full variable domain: EAGVTQFPSHSVIEKGQTVTLRCDPISGHDNLYWYRRVMGKEIKFLLHFVKESKQDESGMPNNRFLAERTGGTYSTLKVQPAELEDSGVYFCASSQVSSTDTQYFGPGTRLTVL.

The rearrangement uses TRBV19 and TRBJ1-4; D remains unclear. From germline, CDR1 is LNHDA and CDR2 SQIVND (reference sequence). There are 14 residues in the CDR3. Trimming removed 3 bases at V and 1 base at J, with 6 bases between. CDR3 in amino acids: CASSMALTNEKLFF. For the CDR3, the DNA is TGTGCCAGTAGTATGGCCCTAACTAATGAAAAACTGTTTTTT.

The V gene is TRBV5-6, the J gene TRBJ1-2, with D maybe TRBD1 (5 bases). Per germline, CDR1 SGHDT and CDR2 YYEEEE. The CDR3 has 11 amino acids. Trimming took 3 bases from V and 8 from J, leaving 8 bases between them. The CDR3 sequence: CASSSGFGYTF. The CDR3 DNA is TGTGCCAGCAGCTCAGGGTTCGGCTACACCTTC. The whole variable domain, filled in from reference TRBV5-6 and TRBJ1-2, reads DAGVTQSPTHLIKTRGQQVTLRCSPKSGHDTVSWYQQALGQGPQFIFQYYEEEERQRGNFPDRFSGHQFPNYSSELNVNALLLGDSALYLCASSSGFGYTFGSGTRLTVV.

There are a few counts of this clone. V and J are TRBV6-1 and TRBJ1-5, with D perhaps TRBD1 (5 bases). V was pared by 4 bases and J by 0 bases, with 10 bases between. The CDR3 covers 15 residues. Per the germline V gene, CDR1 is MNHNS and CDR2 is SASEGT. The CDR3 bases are TGTGCCAGCAGTGCTAGACAGTATAGCAATCAGCCCCAGCATTTT. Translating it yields CASSARQYSNQPQHF.

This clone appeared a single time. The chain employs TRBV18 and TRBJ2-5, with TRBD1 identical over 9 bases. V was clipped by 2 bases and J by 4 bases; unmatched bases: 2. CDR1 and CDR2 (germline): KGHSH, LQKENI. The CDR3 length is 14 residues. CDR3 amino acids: CASSPLGQGETQYF. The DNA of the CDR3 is TGTGCCAGCTCACCATTGGGACAGGGAGAGACCCAGTACTTC.

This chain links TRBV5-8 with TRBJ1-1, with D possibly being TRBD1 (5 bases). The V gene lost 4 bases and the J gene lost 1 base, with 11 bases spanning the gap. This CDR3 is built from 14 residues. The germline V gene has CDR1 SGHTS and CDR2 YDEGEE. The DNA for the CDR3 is TGTGCCAGCAGCCTAGATAGGGGGAACACTGAAGCTTTCTTT. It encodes CASSLDRGNTEAFF. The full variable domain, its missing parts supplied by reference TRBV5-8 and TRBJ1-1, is EAGVTQSPTHLIKTRGQQATLRCSPISGHTSVYWYQQALGLGLQFLLWYDEGEERNRGNFPPRFSGRQFPNYSSELNVNALELEDSALYLCASSLDRGNTEAFFGQGTRLTVV.